Sequencing of this T cell receptor (beta chain) was carried out in a study of shared T cell receptors in the human thymus. In germline, CDR1 is SGHRS, CDR2 YFSETQ. The germline V and J ends were trimmed by 2 bases and 6 bases, with 8 bases remaining between them. The CDR3 is made up of 12 amino acids. Generated by immunoSEQ multiplex PCR, the TCRdb table keeps only in-frame clones and is missing some. This sample has 720,000 or so clones, with 70% to 90% found just once. The same data also went into a second study, on human thymus T cells. As that report states: Thymic and blood repertoires seemed to show skewed V and J gene use.

This chain links TRBV5-1 with TRBJ1-2; no definite D call. The TCR sequence derives from a girl less than two years old with a congenital heart defect. The sample taken for sequencing was thymocytes. The CDR3: CASSFLIDGYTF. The CDR3 DNA is TGCGCCAGCAGCTTCCTAATTGATGGCTACACCTTC.